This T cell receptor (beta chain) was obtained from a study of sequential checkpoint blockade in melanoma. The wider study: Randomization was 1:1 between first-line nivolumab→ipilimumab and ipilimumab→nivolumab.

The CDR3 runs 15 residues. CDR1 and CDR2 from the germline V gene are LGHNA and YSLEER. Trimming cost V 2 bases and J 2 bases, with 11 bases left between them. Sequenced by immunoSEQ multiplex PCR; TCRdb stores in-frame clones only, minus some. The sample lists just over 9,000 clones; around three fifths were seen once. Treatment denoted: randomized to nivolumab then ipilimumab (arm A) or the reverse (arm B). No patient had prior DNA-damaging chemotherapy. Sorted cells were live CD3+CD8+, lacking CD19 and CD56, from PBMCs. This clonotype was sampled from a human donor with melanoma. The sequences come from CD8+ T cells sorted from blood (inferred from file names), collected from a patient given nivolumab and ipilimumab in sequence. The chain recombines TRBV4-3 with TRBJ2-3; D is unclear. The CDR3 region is CASSQPSQATDTQYF. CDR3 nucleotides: TGCGCCAGCAGCCAACCCAGCCAGGCCACAGATACGCAGTATTTT.